The entry below gives a single T cell receptor (beta chain) sequence along with its context. Per the study methods: Scientists estimated how many nucleated cells there were by amplifying reference gene primers. Here immunoSEQ multiplex PCR was the method, and the copy in TCRdb shows in-frame clones only, minus some. V and J calls and clone size are given by that table; D and trimming were obtained from the DNA. This sample carries under 85,000 clones, roughly 82% of them seen once, and the ten largest clones take approximately 27%. The data originate from a study of blood T cell repertoires in COVID-19. Across the whole study: COVID-19 samples from acute and convalescent phases originated in the United States, Italy and Spain. T cells, B-cell-depleted T cells, or PBMCs provided the cDNA or gDNA that served as material.

V gave up 4 bases and J gave up 12 bases, with 20 bases separating them. From germline, CDR1 is SGHTS and CDR2 YDEGEE. This CDR3 region has 13 residues. The sequenced sample was peripheral blood. The source of this sequence is a woman of 80 years or more with active or convalescent COVID-19. This chain links TRBV5-8 with TRBJ2-7; no clear D. CDR3 sequence (DNA): TGTGCCAGCAGCCACACCGATTCCCTGTTGTGGTACTTC. Protein: CASSHTDSLLWYF. The variable domain in full, completed from reference TRBV5-8 and TRBJ2-7, reads EAGVTQSPTHLIKTRGQQATLRCSPISGHTSVYWYQQALGLGLQFLLWYDEGEERNRGNFPPRFSGRQFPNYSSELNVNALELEDSALYLCASSHTDSLLWYFGPGTRLTVT.